A single TCR beta chain is shown here with its context. The antigen is unknown. Repertoires were generated with immunoSEQ multiplex PCR, while TCRdb's copy carries only in-frame clones and drops some. The sample lists roughly 99,000 clones; approximately 92% were seen once. Germline loops: CDR1 LGHDT, CDR2 YNNKEL (reference sequence). This CDR3 region has 14 residues. Germline trimming cut 8 bases from V and 2 bases from J; bases unmatched to any gene: 9. The data were taken from a study of T cell responses to AZD1222 COVID-19 vaccine. Overall study findings and caveats: Only a handful of AZD1222 recipients, about six in all, had baseline seropositivity. Donors were mostly white British, more females; clonal diversity possibly underestimated.

This TCR came from an adult who received the AZD1222 COVID-19 vaccine. Specimen: peripheral blood, collected 28 days after the second AZD1222 dose. The rearrangement joins TRBV3-1 (or the pseudogene TRBV3-2) to TRBJ2-7, with 7 positions matching TRBD2. DNA of the CDR3: TGTGCCAGCGGGGGTGCGGGAGAGACCTACGAGCAGTACTTC. This sequence encodes CASGGAGETYEQYF.